This is a list of T cell receptor beta chains from one sample in a study of blood T cell repertoires in COVID-19. The repertoire was sequenced with immunoSEQ multiplex PCR; TCRdb's copy has only in-frame clones and lacks some. The sample consists of over 60,000 clones, 65% to 90% of them appearing once. Material for sequencing was peripheral blood. The receptors stem from a man in his 70s with active or convalescent COVID-19. CDR3s include the opening cysteine and the closing phenylalanine or tryptophan. The D gene is left open where the match is weak. Only some rows state a clone size, as once, few, many or a class for expanded clones.

len	d_gene	abundance	v_gene	j_gene	CDR3nt	CDR3aa
14	TRBD1	NA	TRBV10-3	TRBJ2-7	TGTGCCATCAGGACAGGGGGCGCGACCTACGAGCAGTACTTC	CAIRTGGATYEQYF
12	NA	NA	TRBV14	TRBJ1-1	TGTGCCAGCAGCCAAGGGCGGGTTGAAGCTTTCTTT	CASSQGRVEAFF
13	NA	NA	TRBV2	TRBJ2-3	TGTGCCAGCAGTGTTGGCACCACAGATACGCAGTATTTT	CASSVGTTDTQYF
12	TRBD1	NA	TRBV29-1	TRBJ2-2	TGCAGCGTTGGGGACAGCACCGGGGAGCTGTTTTTT	CSVGDSTGELFF
13	NA	NA	TRBV2	TRBJ2-3	TGTGCCAGCAGTTACCAGGGGTTAGATACGCAGTATTTT	CASSYQGLDTQYF
12	NA	NA	TRBV10-3	TRBJ2-7	TGTGCCATCCGGACTGTTAACTACGAGCAGTACTTC	CAIRTVNYEQYF
13	NA	NA	TRBV7-3	TRBJ1-1	TGTGTCAGCAGTATAACAGTTGACAGTGAAGCTTTCTTT	CVSSITVDSEAFF
13	TRBD1	NA	TRBV12-3/TRBV12-4	TRBJ2-5	TGTGCCAGCAGCCCGAGGACAGGAGAGACCCAGTACTTC	CASSPRTGETQYF
15	TRBD1	NA	TRBV28	TRBJ1-2	TGTGCCAGCAGTTCCCCGCTGACAGGGGGGCAGGGCTACACCTTC	CASSSPLTGGQGYTF
16	NA	NA	TRBV9	TRBJ1-3	TGTGCCAGCAGCGTAGGGGGATGGACAACCGGAAACACCATATATTTT	CASSVGGWTTGNTIYF
18	TRBD2	NA	TRBV28	TRBJ2-7	TGTGCCAGCACTACTACGGGGGGACTAGCGGGTGAAATCTACGAGCAGTACTTC	CASTTTGGLAGEIYEQYF
13	NA	few	TRBV28	TRBJ2-7	TGTGCCAGCAGCCCTCGGGGGGCTCGGGAGCAGTACTTC	CASSPRGAREQYF
16	TRBD2	NA	TRBV5-5	TRBJ2-7	TGTGCCAGCAGCTTGACGGGAGGCCGGGGAGGCTACGAGCAGTACTTC	CASSLTGGRGGYEQYF
14	NA	NA	TRBV27	TRBJ2-1	TGTGCCTGCTCCCGGTTACTAGGAGACAATGAGCAGTTCTTC	CACSRLLGDNEQFF
16	NA	NA	TRBV2	TRBJ1-5	TGTGCCAGCAGTGGTGGACAGAAAATTAGCAATCAGCCCCAGCATTTT	CASSGGQKISNQPQHF
15	NA	NA	TRBV25-1	TRBJ2-2	TGTGCCAGCAGTGATACGGTACCGAACACCGGGGAGCTGTTTTTT	CASSDTVPNTGELFF
12	NA	NA	TRBV24-1	TRBJ1-5	TGTGCCACCTCGGAGCAAAATCAGCCCCAGCATTTT	CATSEQNQPQHF
15	TRBD1	NA	TRBV6-2/TRBV6-3	TRBJ1-4	TGTGCCAGCAGTTACTCGGACAGGCAAGGTGAAAAACTGTTTTTT	CASSYSDRQGEKLFF
14	NA	NA	TRBV28	TRBJ1-2	TGTGCCAGCAGTTTATTTAATCGGAACTATGGCTACACCTTC	CASSLFNRNYGYTF
21	TRBD2	once	TRBV5-1	TRBJ2-1	TGCGCCAGCAGCTTGGGCAGCCTCGGACTAGCGGGTCGTAGCTCCTACAATGAGCAGTTCTTC	CASSLGSLGLAGRSSYNEQFF
15	NA	NA	TRBV7-9	TRBJ1-2	TGTGCCAGCAGCGGAACCCGCGGAGGGACTTATGGCTACACCTTC	CASSGTRGGTYGYTF
13	NA	many	TRBV19	TRBJ2-7	TGTGCCAGTAGTGTGGGACACCTTTACGAGCAGTACTTC	CASSVGHLYEQYF
15	TRBD1	few	TRBV2	TRBJ1-5	TGTGCCAGCAGTGTGAGGACAGGGGGCAATCAGCCCCAGCATTTT	CASSVRTGGNQPQHF
19	NA	NA	TRBV9	TRBJ2-2	TGTGCCAGCAGCGCCCCTAGGGCGGGACGGGGCGCGAACACCGGGGAGCTGTTTTTT	CASSAPRAGRGANTGELFF
13	TRBD1	NA	TRBV6-5	TRBJ1-4	TGTGCCAGCAGTTACCGGACAGGGAGGGAACTGTTTTTT	CASSYRTGRELFF
12	NA	NA	TRBV30	TRBJ1-2	TGTGCCTGGAACTCCTCCCCAGGGGGCTACACCTTC	CAWNSSPGGYTF
15	NA	NA	TRBV2	TRBJ2-2	TGTGCCAGCAGTGAAGTTCGGGTCCGGGGGGGGGAGCTGTTTTTT	CASSEVRVRGGELFF
11	NA	NA	TRBV2	TRBJ2-2	TGTGCCAGCAGTGATTACGGGGAGCTGTTTTTT	CASSDYGELFF
15	NA	once	TRBV5-1	TRBJ2-7	TGCGCCAGCAGCATAACCTCACAGGGATCCTACGAGCAGTACTTC	CASSITSQGSYEQYF
16	TRBD1	NA	TRBV7-9	TRBJ1-5	TGTGCCAGCAGCAACCCGGGACAGGGGGGACACCAGCCCCAGCATTTT	CASSNPGQGGHQPQHF
15	NA	NA	TRBV5-1	TRBJ1-5	TGCGCCAGCAGCTCCGCGGGGGGCGCTGGTCAGCCCCAGCATTTT	CASSSAGGAGQPQHF
16	NA	NA	TRBV9	TRBJ1-3	TGTGCCAGCAGCGTCATGGAGTTGACGACTGGAAACACCATATATTTT	CASSVMELTTGNTIYF
17	NA	once	TRBV11-2	TRBJ1-6	TGTGCCAGCAGCTTAGACCGGACAGTCTCCTATAATTCACCCCTCCACTTT	CASSLDRTVSYNSPLHF
14	TRBD1	NA	TRBV6-5	TRBJ1-5	TGTGCCAGCAGTTACACGAGGGGGCGACAGCCCCAGCATTTT	CASSYTRGRQPQHF
15	NA	NA	TRBV11-2	TRBJ1-6	TGTGCCAGCAGCTTAGAGGTTGAGGGAAGTTCACCCCTCCACTTT	CASSLEVEGSSPLHF
14	TRBD2	NA	TRBV29-1	TRBJ2-3	TGCAGCGTGGGACTAGCGGGAGTAAGCGATACGCAGTATTTT	CSVGLAGVSDTQYF
14	NA	NA	TRBV24-1	TRBJ2-7	TGTGCCACCAGCCCTAGCGCTGCCCCCTACGAGCAGTACTTC	CATSPSAAPYEQYF